Listed below are T cell receptor beta chains from one sample, sequenced in a study of shared clonotypes between healthy human individuals. Produced via immunoSEQ multiplex PCR; TCRdb's table is partial and in-frame only. In the table there are approximately 350,000 clones, approximately 79% of which are singletons. Input material: memory CD4+ T cells sorted from blood. These TCRs come from a young man in good health. The CDR3 runs from the conserved cysteine through the conserved F or W. A D gene is named only where the DNA matches it firmly. Where a row states a size, it is once, few, many or the class of an expanded clone; other rows omit it.

D gene,V gene,J gene,clone size,CDR3 protein,CDR3 DNA
TRBD2,TRBV29-1,TRBJ2-7,once,CSARDRWGGEQYF,TGCAGCGCACGGGACCGCTGGGGGGGAGAGCAGTACTTC
TRBD1,TRBV5-6,TRBJ2-7,-,CASSLGRGRGYEQYF,TGTGCCAGCAGCTTGGGCAGGGGGCGCGGCTACGAGCAGTACTTC
-,TRBV2,TRBJ2-4,-,CASSARARAGYF,TGTGCCAGCAGTGCCCGGGCCCGTGCAGGGTACTTC
-,TRBV19,TRBJ1-5,-,CASSVGIGLNQPQHF,TGTGCCAGTAGTGTAGGGATTGGGCTCAATCAGCCCCAGCATTTT
TRBD1,TRBV7-8,TRBJ1-3,-,CASSPQGAGNTIYF,TGTGCCAGCAGCCCACAGGGGGCAGGAAACACCATATATTTT
-,TRBV6-1,TRBJ1-5,once,CASKYQGANNQPQHF,TGTGCCAGCAAGTACCAAGGGGCGAACAATCAGCCCCAGCATTTT
-,TRBV6-1,TRBJ2-7,-,CASTPGIQYEQYF,TGTGCCAGCACACCAGGGATTCAGTACGAGCAGTACTTC
-,TRBV6-6,TRBJ2-2,-,CASSYKGGANTGELFF,TGTGCCAGCAGTTATAAGGGGGGCGCGAACACCGGGGAGCTGTTTTTT
TRBD2,TRBV11-2,TRBJ2-1,-,CASSLATPGGNEQFF,TGTGCCAGCAGCTTAGCAACCCCGGGGGGGAATGAGCAGTTCTTC
-,TRBV15,TRBJ2-7,-,CATSRAAVDEQYF,TGTGCCACCAGCAGAGCGGCAGTGGACGAGCAGTACTTC
-,TRBV14,TRBJ2-5,-,CASSQDISETQYF,TGTGCCAGCAGCCAAGATATTTCGGAGACCCAGTACTTC
-,TRBV9,TRBJ1-5,-,CASSVGGGGNQPQHF,TGTGCCAGCAGCGTCGGGGGTGGCGGCAATCAGCCCCAGCATTTT
TRBD1,TRBV10-1,TRBJ2-3,-,CASSTGQGGDTQYF,TGCGCCAGCAGCACTGGACAGGGTGGAGATACGCAGTATTTT
TRBD2,TRBV10-1,TRBJ2-3,-,CASRPGLAGEDTQYF,TGCGCCAGCAGACCGGGACTAGCGGGAGAAGATACGCAGTATTTT
-,TRBV4-3,TRBJ2-1,many,CASSQEASYNEQFF,TGCGCCAGCAGCCAAGAGGCTTCTTACAATGAGCAGTTCTTC
-,TRBV10-2,TRBJ2-7,once,CASSDLSSSFTYEQYF,TGCGCCAGCAGTGACTTGTCTTCCAGTTTCACCTACGAGCAGTACTTC
-,TRBV7-7,TRBJ2-1,once,CASSSGTTSNEQFF,TGTGCCAGCAGCTCCGGGACCACCTCCAATGAGCAGTTCTTC
-,TRBV5-4,TRBJ2-3,-,CASSLWGFTDTQYF,TGTGCCAGCAGCTTGTGGGGGTTCACAGATACGCAGTATTTT
-,TRBV6-1,TRBJ1-5,-,CASSRQVSNQPQHF,TGTGCCAGCAGTCGACAGGTCTCCAATCAGCCCCAGCATTTT
TRBD1,TRBV7-2,TRBJ2-1,-,CASSPTGDNNEQFF,TGTGCCAGCAGCCCAACAGGGGACAACAATGAGCAGTTCTTC
-,TRBV9,TRBJ1-1,-,CASSVGLGGNTEAFF,TGTGCCAGCAGCGTAGGCTTAGGGGGGAACACTGAAGCTTTCTTT
-,TRBV12-1,TRBJ2-3,-,CASSRSGSTDTQYF,TGTGCCAGCAGCCGAAGCGGGAGCACAGATACGCAGTATTTT
TRBD1,TRBV20-1,TRBJ1-2,many,CSAGTGYGYTF,TGCAGTGCTGGGACAGGTTATGGCTACACCTTC
TRBD1,TRBV7-9,TRBJ1-5,-,CASSGPGTGYDQPQHF,TGTGCCAGCAGCGGACCCGGGACAGGGTATGATCAGCCCCAGCATTTT
TRBD2,TRBV9,TRBJ2-5,-,CASSVGLAGAETQYF,TGTGCCAGCAGCGTGGGACTAGCGGGAGCAGAGACCCAGTACTTC
-,TRBV2,TRBJ1-3,few,CASSAGFTGNTIYF,TGTGCCAGCAGTGCCGGGTTCACTGGAAACACCATATATTTT
-,TRBV7-2,TRBJ1-1,-,CASSLYRPNEAFF,TGTGCCAGCAGCTTATACAGGCCCAATGAAGCTTTCTTT